A single T cell receptor beta chain is shown here with its context. Authors' data handling: Counts of nucleated cells, estimated from reference gene primer amplification, were obtained. Generated by immunoSEQ multiplex PCR, the TCRdb table keeps only in-frame clones and is missing some. V and J calls and clone size are those listed in that table; D and trimming were worked out from the DNA. This repertoire shows fewer than 50,000 clones, less than 80% found once; its top ten account for more than 25%. The sample comes from a study of blood T cell repertoires in COVID-19. At the level of the study: Collection of acute and convalescent COVID-19 samples took place in the United States, Italy and Spain. Sources were T cells, B-cell-depleted T cells, or PBMCs; the material itself was cDNA or gDNA.

CDR3 length equals 13 residues. Germline assignment: CDR1 SQVTM and CDR2 ANQGSEA. Trimming pared 4 bases from V and 0 bases from J, leaving 10 bases between. Specimen: peripheral blood. The sequence derives from a man between 65 and 85 years old with acute or convalescent COVID-19. The J gene is TRBJ2-7, the V gene TRBV29-1; D unclear. DNA for the CDR3: TGCAGCGTTGTAGAACAGTTCTCCTACGAGCAGTACTTC. Protein sequence: CSVVEQFSYEQYF.